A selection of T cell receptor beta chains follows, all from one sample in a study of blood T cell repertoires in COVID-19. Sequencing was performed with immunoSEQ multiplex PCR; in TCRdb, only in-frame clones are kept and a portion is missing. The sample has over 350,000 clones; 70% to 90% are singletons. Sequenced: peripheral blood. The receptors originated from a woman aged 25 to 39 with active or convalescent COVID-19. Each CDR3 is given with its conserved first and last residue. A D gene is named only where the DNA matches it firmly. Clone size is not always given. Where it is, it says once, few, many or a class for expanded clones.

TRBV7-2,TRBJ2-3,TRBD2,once,TGTGCCAGCAGCTGGCCGGGACTAGCGGGAGATACGCAGTATTTT,CASSWPGLAGDTQYF
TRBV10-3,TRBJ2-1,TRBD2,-,TGTGCCATCAGTGGAAACCTAGCGGGGGACTCCTACAATGAGCAGTTCTTC,CAISGNLAGDSYNEQFF
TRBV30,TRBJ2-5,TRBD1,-,TGTGCCTGGATGAGGACAGGGGTGGTGGAGACCCAGTACTTC,CAWMRTGVVETQYF
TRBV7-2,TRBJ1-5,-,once,TGTGCCAGCAGCTCAAGCCTTGTTCCGCCCCAGCATTTT,CASSSSLVPPQHF
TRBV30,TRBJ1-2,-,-,TGTGCCTGGAGTGTACCCTTCCCTCAGGGCTCCTATGGCTACACCTTC,CAWSVPFPQGSYGYTF
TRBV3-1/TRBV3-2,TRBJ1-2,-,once,TGTGCCAGCAGCCAAGCAACGGACTATGGCTACACCTTC,CASSQATDYGYTF
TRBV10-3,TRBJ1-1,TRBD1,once,TGTGCCACTGGGGGACAGGGAAACACTGAAGCTTTCTTT,CATGGQGNTEAFF
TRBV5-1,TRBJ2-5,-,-,TGCGCCAGCAGCTTCACGGAATCCGGGACCGCGGGAAGATTGTGGACCCAGTACTTC,CASSFTESGTAGRLWTQYF
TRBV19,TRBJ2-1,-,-,TGTGCCAGTAGCCATTATAGCGGTAGCTACAATGAGCAGTTCTTC,CASSHYSGSYNEQFF
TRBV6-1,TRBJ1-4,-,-,TGTGCCAGCAGTGAAGAGCAGGGTTTAGGTGAAAAACTGTTTTTT,CASSEEQGLGEKLFF
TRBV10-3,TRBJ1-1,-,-,TGTGCCACCCGGCACAGCGGATCGACTGAAGCTTTCTTT,CATRHSGSTEAFF
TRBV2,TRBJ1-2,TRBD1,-,TGTGCCAGCAGTGGACAGGGTGAGATCTATGGCTACACCTTC,CASSGQGEIYGYTF
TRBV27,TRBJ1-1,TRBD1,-,TGTGCCAGCAGTTTGACAGGGCCGGGCACTGAAGCTTTCTTT,CASSLTGPGTEAFF
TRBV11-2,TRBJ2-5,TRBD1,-,TGTGCCAGCAGCCCCGCCGGACAGGGAAGAGAGACCCAGTACTTC,CASSPAGQGRETQYF
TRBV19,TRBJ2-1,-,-,TGTGCCAGTACCCCTGGGCAGGGATCTTCCTACAATGAGCAGTTCTTC,CASTPGQGSSYNEQFF
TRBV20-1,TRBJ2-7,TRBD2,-,TGCAGTGCTAGTAGCGGGTCGCCTAAAACGGAGCAGTACTTC,CSASSGSPKTEQYF
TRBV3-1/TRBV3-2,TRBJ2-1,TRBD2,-,TGTGCCAGCAGCCCGTCCACTAGCGGTCTTACCTACAATGAGCAGTTCTTC,CASSPSTSGLTYNEQFF
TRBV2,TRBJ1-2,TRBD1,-,TGTGCCAGCATCGGACAGGGAAAAAACTATGGCTACACCTTC,CASIGQGKNYGYTF